This T cell receptor beta chain was documented in a study of T cells in localized non-small cell lung cancer. Study findings and constraints: It was uninvolved adjacent lung that showed the highest T cell clonality, exceeding tumor.

Assay: immunoSEQ multiplex PCR; the TCRdb copy retains only in-frame clones and omits some. The sample lists 100,000 to 150,000 clones; roughly 90% were seen once. CDR3 length: 15 amino acids. Germline-derived CDR1 and CDR2 are SGHNT and YYREEE (reference sequence). The V end lost 0 bases, the J end lost 8 bases, and 15 bases lay between the germline ends. As for this clone: Its antigen remains unidentified.

The source is a female donor of 60 years or more with stage I lung adenocarcinoma. This chain joins TRBV5-4 and TRBJ2-1; TRBD2 might be the D (6 bases). Sample: peripheral blood, taken before any cancer treatment. The CDR3 is CASSLGREMGHEQFF. CDR3 DNA sequence: TGTGCCAGCAGCTTGGGGCGGGAAATGGGACATGAGCAGTTCTTC.